Each of the 24 T cell receptor beta chains below was sequenced from the same sample in a study of shared clonotypes between healthy human individuals. The method was immunoSEQ multiplex PCR; TCRdb's version includes in-frame clones alone and lacks a portion of them. In the table there are about 1.5 million clones, roughly 98% of which are singletons. Sequenced: naive CD4+ T cells sorted from blood. Sample subset: CD45RA+ positively selected. The origin of the receptors is a man younger than 40 in good health.

The CDR3 DNA is TGTGCCAGCAAACAGATATCCTATGGCTACACCTTC. It translates to CASKQISYGYTF. The chain carries TRBV28 and TRBJ1-2; D call uncertain. Germline CDR1 MDHEN, CDR2 SYDVKM. The CDR3 loop spans 12 amino acids. The V and J ends lost 7 bases and 4 bases respectively, with 10 bases between them.

Remarks on this clone: Distinct nucleotide sequences in the sample also encode this CDR3. The chain links TRBV5-1 to TRBJ2-1; 12 nucleotides agree with TRBD2. The CDR3 is made up of 17 amino acids. The germline V gene encodes CDR1 SGHRS and CDR2 YFSETQ. V gave up 0 bases and J gave up 1 base; unmatched junction bases: 2. The CDR3 is CASSLGLAGVSYNEQFF. The CDR3, as DNA: TGCGCCAGCAGCTTGGGACTAGCGGGAGTATCCTACAATGAGCAGTTCTTC.

The rearrangement joins TRBV14 to TRBJ2-3, with D perhaps TRBD2 (5 bases). V was cut by 3 bases and J by 0 bases, with 10 bases left in between. The V gene's germline CDR1 is SGHDN and CDR2 FVKESK. The CDR3 length is 15 residues. The CDR3 region has the DNA TGTGCCAGCAGCCAGGGAGCCCCCAGCACAGATACGCAGTATTTT. Translating gives CASSQGAPSTDTQYF.

This chain uses TRBV5-1 with TRBJ2-7; the D gene could be TRBD1 or TRBD2 (5 bases each). The germline V and J ends were trimmed by 4 bases and 0 bases, with 14 bases remaining between them. CDR1 and CDR2 from the germline V gene are SGHRS and YFSETQ. The CDR3 is made up of 15 amino acids. In DNA, the CDR3 is TGCGCCAGCAGCGTCGACGGGGACCGCTCCTACGAGCAGTACTTC. As protein: CASSVDGDRSYEQYF.

The gene calls are TRBV28 and TRBJ2-1; TRBD2 aligns across 9 bases. Germline CDR1 MDHEN, CDR2 SYDVKM. There are 15 residues in the CDR3. Trimming at V came to 7 bases and at J to 0 bases, leaving 4 bases not matched to a gene. CDR3 region: CASTLSGSSYNEQFF. CDR3 coding DNA: TGTGCCAGCACCCTTAGCGGGAGCTCCTACAATGAGCAGTTCTTC.

The rearrangement uses TRBV4-1 and TRBJ1-2; D is uncertain. Germline-derived CDR1 and CDR2 are MGHRA and YSYEKL. V lost 0 bases and J 8 bases, leaving 16 bases between the germline ends. The CDR3 runs 15 residues. CDR3 amino acids: CASSQEGASLRGYTF. The CDR3 DNA is TGCGCCAGCAGCCAAGAAGGAGCCTCACTGAGGGGCTACACCTTC.

The chain has TRBV7-2 and TRBJ1-1, with D possibly TRBD1 on 6 matching bases. Germline assignment: CDR1 SGHTA and CDR2 FQGNSA. Deletions cut 3 bases from V and 2 bases from J, with 10 bases between. The CDR3 loop spans 14 amino acids. The DNA of the CDR3 is TGTGCCAGCAGCTTCTCAGGGGCTAACACTGAAGCTTTCTTT. Translated: CASSFSGANTEAFF.

The gene calls are TRBV15 and TRBJ1-4, with D possibly matching TRBD1 (6 bases). The CDR3 is made up of 17 amino acids. The germline gives CDR1 LNHNV, CDR2 YYDKDF (reference sequence). Trimming pared 2 bases from V and 0 bases from J, leaving 13 bases between. Here the CDR3 DNA reads TGTGCCACCAGCAGATGGCAGGGGAACCCAACTAATGAAAAACTGTTTTTT. It yields the protein CATSRWQGNPTNEKLFF.

The chain joins TRBV6-1 to TRBJ2-2; D uncertain. Germline V gene lookup returns CDR1 MNHNS and CDR2 SASEGT. This CDR3 has 14 residues. V lost 7 bases and J 5 bases, leaving 14 bases between the germline ends. CDR3 bases: TGTGCCAGCACTCAAATCATCCAGACCGGGGAGCTGTTTTTT. It specifies CASTQIIQTGELFF.

This CDR3 reads CASSLAGESYNEQFF. The CDR3 DNA is TGTGCCAGCAGCTTAGCGGGAGAATCCTACAATGAGCAGTTCTTC. The chain uses TRBV7-3 and TRBJ2-1; 7 positions agree with TRBD2. The V gene end was trimmed by 2 bases and the J gene end by 1 base; junction bases not matched to a gene: 2. Looked up from germline, CDR1 is SGHTA and CDR2 is FQGTGA. This CDR3 is 15 amino acids long.

The V call is TRBV10-2, the J call TRBJ2-7; 8 bases agree with TRBD2. V lost 0 bases to trimming and J lost 3 bases; unmatched junction nucleotides: 7. The CDR3 contains 16 residues. From germline, CDR1 is WSHSY and CDR2 SAAADI. In DNA form, the CDR3 reads TGCGCCAGCAGTGAGTCCAATCTCGGGGGGGACTACGAGCAGTACTTC. Translating gives CASSESNLGGDYEQYF.

The chain has TRBV25-1 and TRBJ2-7, with 13 bases lining up with TRBD2. In germline, CDR1 is MGHDK, CDR2 SYGVNS. The CDR3 has 15 amino acids. Unmatched junction bases numbered 4, after V lost 3 bases and J lost 5 bases. CDR3 loop: CASSEGLAGPHEQYF. CDR3 DNA sequence: TGTGCCAGCAGTGAGGGACTAGCGGGACCCCACGAGCAGTACTTC.

The CDR3 nucleotides are TGCGCCAGCAGCTTCCTAGCGGGAGGGGTCCTTAGCACAGATACGCAGTATTTT. Translating gives CASSFLAGGVLSTDTQYF. The chain combines TRBV5-1 with TRBJ2-3, with TRBD2 matching 12 bases. The CDR3 loop spans 18 amino acids. Trimming removed 2 bases from V and 0 bases from J; junction bases left unmatched: 7. CDR1 is SGHRS, CDR2 YFSETQ, per germline.

In DNA, the CDR3 is TGTGCCAGCAGCATACAGGGTTTAGGCGAAAAACTGTTTTTT. This codes for CASSIQGLGEKLFF. The chain couples TRBV5-5 to TRBJ1-4, with D possibly TRBD1 on 6 matching bases. The ends were cut back, 4 bases at V and 8 bases at J, with 15 bases in the middle. From germline, CDR1 is SGHKS and CDR2 YYEKEE (reference sequence). The CDR3 is 14 amino acids.

Note on this clone: Other nucleotide sequences in the sample specify the same CDR3. V and J are TRBV5-1 and TRBJ2-1; tentative D call: TRBD1 (5 bases). In germline, CDR1 is SGHRS, CDR2 YFSETQ. The V end lost 0 bases, the J end lost 1 base, and 8 bases lay between the germline ends. The CDR3 totals 15 residues. The CDR3 coding sequence is TGCGCCAGCAGCTTGGATAGGGGATCCTACAATGAGCAGTTCTTC. This translates into CASSLDRGSYNEQFF.

The chain combines TRBV5-1 with TRBJ1-4; D not certain. Germline values: CDR1 SGHRS, CDR2 YFSETQ. This CDR3 has 13 residues. The V end lost 4 bases, the J end lost 6 bases, and 10 bases lay between the germline ends. The CDR3 sequence is CASSLWTDEKLFF. Here the CDR3 DNA reads TGCGCCAGCAGCCTTTGGACGGATGAAAAACTGTTTTTT.

This clone has a single count. The CDR3 loop is CASSLESAGGYGYTF. The CDR3 nucleotides are TGCGCCAGCAGCTTGGAGTCAGCCGGGGGCTATGGCTACACCTTC. This chain connects TRBV5-1 to TRBJ1-2, with D tentatively TRBD1 (5 bases). The V end lost 0 bases, the J end lost 4 bases, and 13 bases lay between the germline ends. The V gene's germline CDR1 is SGHRS and CDR2 YFSETQ. The CDR3 covers 15 residues.

The DNA of the CDR3 is TGCGCCAGCAGCTTGGAGGGCAGGGGCTTTGGAAATGGCTACACCTTC. Translating it yields CASSLEGRGFGNGYTF. J is TRBJ1-2 and V is TRBV5-1; D perhaps matches TRBD1 (6 bases). Germline values: CDR1 SGHRS, CDR2 YFSETQ. The CDR3 extends over 16 amino acids. Trimming removed 0 bases at V and 6 bases at J, with 18 bases between.

The chain carries TRBV15 and TRBJ2-4; a weak D match, TRBD1 (6 bases). The CDR3 loop spans 15 amino acids. V gave up 1 base and J gave up 0 bases, with 7 bases separating them. CDR1 LNHNV and CDR2 YYDKDF come from the germline V gene (reference sequence). The CDR3 DNA sequence: TGTGCCACCAGCAGAGGGACAGTAGCCAAAAACATTCAGTACTTC. It is translated as CATSRGTVAKNIQYF. The complete variable domain, with remaining parts taken from reference TRBV15 and TRBJ2-4, reads DAMVIQNPRYQVTQFGKPVTLSCSQTLNHNVMYWYQQKSSQAPKLLFHYYDKDFNNEADTPDNFQSRRPNTSFCFLDIRSPGLGDTAMYLCATSRGTVAKNIQYFGAGTRLSVL.

The CDR3 is CASSLRGGHYEQYF. The CDR3 coding sequence is TGTGCCAGCAGCTTGCGTGGAGGGCATTACGAGCAGTACTTC. This chain uses TRBV5-8 with TRBJ2-7; D is perhaps TRBD2 (6 bases). V was shortened by 1 base and J by 4 bases, with 12 bases between the two germline ends. Germline assignment: CDR1 SGHTS and CDR2 YDEGEE. The CDR3 totals 14 residues.

The chain recombines TRBV11-3 with TRBJ1-1, with 7 bases aligning to TRBD1. V lost 4 bases, J lost 7 bases, and 6 bases stayed unmatched. In germline, CDR1 is SGHNT, CDR2 YENEEA. CDR3 length: 13 residues. The CDR3 is CASSSGGPDEAFF. The CDR3 region has the DNA TGTGCCAGCAGCTCAGGGGGTCCCGATGAAGCTTTCTTT.

This clone was detected once. The rearrangement uses TRBV10-1 and TRBJ2-7, with 7 bases lining up with TRBD2. Germline V gives CDR1 WNHNN, CDR2 SYGVQD (reference sequence). This CDR3 is built from 13 residues. V trimming: 3 bases; J trimming: 3 bases; junction bases outside the gene matches: 2. The DNA for the CDR3 is TGCGCCAGCAGTGAAAGCGGGATCTACGAGCAGTACTTC. It is translated as CASSESGIYEQYF.

V and J are TRBV9 and TRBJ2-7; 9 positions match TRBD2. V lost 0 bases to trimming and J lost 2 bases; unmatched junction nucleotides: 6. Germline loops: CDR1 SGDLS, CDR2 YYNGEE. The CDR3 totals 16 residues. CDR3 bases: TGTGCCAGCAGCGTAGGGGGTAGCGGGAGACCCTACGAGCAGTACTTC. This translates into CASSVGGSGRPYEQYF.

The sample holds one count of this clone. The rearrangement uses TRBV2 and TRBJ2-3, with a possible D match to TRBD2 (6 bases). CDR1 SNHLY and CDR2 FYNNEI come from the germline V gene. The CDR3 is made up of 15 amino acids. V dropped 7 bases and J dropped 4 bases, with 18 bases sitting between them. The CDR3 is CASMGGKPTPDTQYF. The CDR3 nucleotides are TGTGCCAGCATGGGAGGAAAACCTACACCAGATACGCAGTATTTT.